The present TCR beta chain was sequenced within a study of pediatric ulcerative colitis. Findings and caveats of the study: No controls had the two rectal clonotypes shared by ulcerative colitis patients. Compared with controls, ulcerative colitis showed greater blood-rectum clone sharing. A couple of patients' blood samples yielded substantially fewer templates.

Points on this clone: Its antigen is unidentified.

The CDR3 contains 13 residues. Germline CDR1 and CDR2: SGHVS and FNYEAQ. Trimming removed 2 bases from V and 4 bases from J, with 6 bases in between. The survey-level immunoSEQ assay was used. The protocol was immunoSEQ multiplex PCR, while the TCRdb copy is restricted to in-frame clones and leaves out a portion. Of tens of thousands of clones in the sample, 70% to 90% were seen once. Material: blood. The source of this sequence is a boy aged 5-17 years with severe ulcerative colitis. This chain joins TRBV7-6 and TRBJ2-1; D unclear. In nucleotides, the CDR3 is TGTGCCAGCAGCTTATCGGAGTACAATGAGCAGTTCTTC. It is translated as CASSLSEYNEQFF.